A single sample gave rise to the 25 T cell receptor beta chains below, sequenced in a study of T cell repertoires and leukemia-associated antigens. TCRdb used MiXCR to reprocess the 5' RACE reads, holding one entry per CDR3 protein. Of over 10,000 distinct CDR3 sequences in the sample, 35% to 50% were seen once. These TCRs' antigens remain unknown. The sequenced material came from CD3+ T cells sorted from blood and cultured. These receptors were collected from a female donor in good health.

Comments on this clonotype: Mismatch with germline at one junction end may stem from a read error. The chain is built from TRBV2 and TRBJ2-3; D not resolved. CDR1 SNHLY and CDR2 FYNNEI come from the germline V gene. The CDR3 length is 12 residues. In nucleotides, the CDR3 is TGTGTCAGCAGTGAAACCCGAGATACGCAGTATTTT. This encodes CVSSETRDTQYF.

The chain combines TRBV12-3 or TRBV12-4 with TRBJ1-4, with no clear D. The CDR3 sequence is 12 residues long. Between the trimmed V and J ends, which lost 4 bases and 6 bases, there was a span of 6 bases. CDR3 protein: CASSSLHEKLFF. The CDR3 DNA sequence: TGTGCCAGCAGTTCTCTTCATGAAAAACTGTTTTTT.

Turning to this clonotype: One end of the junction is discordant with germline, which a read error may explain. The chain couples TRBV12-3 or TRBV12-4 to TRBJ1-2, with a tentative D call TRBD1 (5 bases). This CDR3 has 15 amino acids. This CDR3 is CASSLGRGSNYGYTF. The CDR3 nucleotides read TGTGCCAGCAGCTTAGGGCGGGGGTCCAACTATGGCTACACCTTC.

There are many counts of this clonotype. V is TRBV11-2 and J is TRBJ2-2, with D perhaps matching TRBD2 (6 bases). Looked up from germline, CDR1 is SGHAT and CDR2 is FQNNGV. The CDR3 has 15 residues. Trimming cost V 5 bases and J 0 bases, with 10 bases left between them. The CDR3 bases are TGTGCCAGCAGCGCAGCGGGTCCGAACACCGGGGAGCTGTTTTTT. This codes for CASSAAGPNTGELFF.

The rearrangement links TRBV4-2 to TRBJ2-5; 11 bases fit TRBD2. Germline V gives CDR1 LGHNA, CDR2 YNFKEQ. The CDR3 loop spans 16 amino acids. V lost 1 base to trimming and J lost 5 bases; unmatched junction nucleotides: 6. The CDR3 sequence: CASSQGELAGAETQYF. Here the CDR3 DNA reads TGTGCCAGCAGCCAAGGGGAACTAGCGGGAGCTGAGACCCAGTACTTC.

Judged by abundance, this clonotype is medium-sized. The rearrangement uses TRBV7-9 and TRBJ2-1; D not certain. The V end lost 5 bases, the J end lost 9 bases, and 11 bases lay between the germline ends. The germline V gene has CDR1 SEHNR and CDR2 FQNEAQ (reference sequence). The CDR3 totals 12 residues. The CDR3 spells CASSIVSTEQFF. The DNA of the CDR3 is TGTGCCAGCAGCATAGTCTCCACTGAGCAGTTCTTC.

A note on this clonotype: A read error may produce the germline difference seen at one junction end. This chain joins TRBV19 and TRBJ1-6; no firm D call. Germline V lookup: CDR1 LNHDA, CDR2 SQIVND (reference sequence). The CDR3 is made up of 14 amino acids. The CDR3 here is CAGSMPGPYSPLHF. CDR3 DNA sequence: TGCGCCGGTTCAATGCCGGGCCCTTACTCGCCCCTCCACTTT. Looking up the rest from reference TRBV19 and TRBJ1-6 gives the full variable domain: DGGITQSPKYLFRKEGQNVTLSCEQNLNHDAMYWYRQDPGQGLRLIYYSQIVNDFQKGDIAEGYSVSREKKESFPLTVTSAQKNPTAFYLCAGSMPGPYSPLHFGNGTRLTVT.

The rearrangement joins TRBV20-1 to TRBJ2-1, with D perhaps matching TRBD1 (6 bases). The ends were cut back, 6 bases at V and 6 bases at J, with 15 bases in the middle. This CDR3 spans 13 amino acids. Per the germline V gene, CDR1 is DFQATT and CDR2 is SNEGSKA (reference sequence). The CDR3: CSAPGDPGNEQFF. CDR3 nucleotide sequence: TGCAGTGCCCCAGGGGACCCGGGCAATGAGCAGTTCTTC.

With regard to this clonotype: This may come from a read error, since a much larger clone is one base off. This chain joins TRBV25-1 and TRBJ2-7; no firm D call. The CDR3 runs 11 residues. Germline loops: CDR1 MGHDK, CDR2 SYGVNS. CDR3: CAGSGFNEQYF. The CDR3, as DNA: TGTGCCGGCAGTGGTTTCAACGAGCAGTACTTC.

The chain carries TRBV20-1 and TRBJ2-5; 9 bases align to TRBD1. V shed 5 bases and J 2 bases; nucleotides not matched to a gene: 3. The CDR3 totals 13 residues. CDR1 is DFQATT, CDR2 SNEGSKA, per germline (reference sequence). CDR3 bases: TGCAGTGCTGCGGACAGGGGACAAGAGACCCAGTACTTC. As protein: CSAADRGQETQYF.

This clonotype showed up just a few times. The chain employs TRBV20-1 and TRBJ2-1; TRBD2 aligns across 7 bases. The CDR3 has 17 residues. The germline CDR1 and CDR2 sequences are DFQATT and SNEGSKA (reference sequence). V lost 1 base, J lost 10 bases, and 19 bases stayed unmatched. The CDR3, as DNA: TGCAGTGCTAGAGTCATAGTGGAAGGACTAGAAAGAAGGGAGCAGTTCTTC. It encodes CSARVIVEGLERREQFF.

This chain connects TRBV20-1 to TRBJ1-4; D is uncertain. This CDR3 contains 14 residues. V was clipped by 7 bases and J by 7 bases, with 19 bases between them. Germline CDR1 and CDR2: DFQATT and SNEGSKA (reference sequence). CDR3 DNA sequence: TGCAGTGTCCCAGCCAGGAGGCGAGGTGAAAAACTGTTTTTT. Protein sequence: CSVPARRRGEKLFF.

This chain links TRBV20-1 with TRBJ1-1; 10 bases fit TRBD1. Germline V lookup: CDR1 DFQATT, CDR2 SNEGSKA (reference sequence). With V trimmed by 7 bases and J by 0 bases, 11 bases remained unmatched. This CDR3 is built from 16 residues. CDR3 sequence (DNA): TGCAGTGTCACCCGGGGGGACAGGGGCATGAACACTGAAGCTTTCTTT. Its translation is CSVTRGDRGMNTEAFF.

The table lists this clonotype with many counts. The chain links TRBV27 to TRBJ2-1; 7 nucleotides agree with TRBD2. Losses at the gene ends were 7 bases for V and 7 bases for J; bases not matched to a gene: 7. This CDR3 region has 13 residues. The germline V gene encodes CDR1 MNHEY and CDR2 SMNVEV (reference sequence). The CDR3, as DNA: TGTGCCAGCACCGGGGAGGGGAGGAATGAGCAGTTCTTC. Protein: CASTGEGRNEQFF.

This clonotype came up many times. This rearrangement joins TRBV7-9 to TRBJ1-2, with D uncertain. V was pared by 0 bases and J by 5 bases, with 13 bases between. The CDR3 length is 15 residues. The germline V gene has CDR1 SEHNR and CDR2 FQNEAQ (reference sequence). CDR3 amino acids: CASSLAVSGGYGYTF. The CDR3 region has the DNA TGTGCCAGCAGCTTAGCGGTTTCAGGAGGGTATGGCTACACCTTC.

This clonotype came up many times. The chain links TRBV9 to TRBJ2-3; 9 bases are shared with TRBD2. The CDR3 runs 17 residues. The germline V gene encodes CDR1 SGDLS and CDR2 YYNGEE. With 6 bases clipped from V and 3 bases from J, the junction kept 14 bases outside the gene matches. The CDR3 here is CASTATGLALTTDTQYF. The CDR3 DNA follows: TGTGCCAGCACCGCTACGGGACTAGCTCTGACAACAGATACGCAGTATTTT.

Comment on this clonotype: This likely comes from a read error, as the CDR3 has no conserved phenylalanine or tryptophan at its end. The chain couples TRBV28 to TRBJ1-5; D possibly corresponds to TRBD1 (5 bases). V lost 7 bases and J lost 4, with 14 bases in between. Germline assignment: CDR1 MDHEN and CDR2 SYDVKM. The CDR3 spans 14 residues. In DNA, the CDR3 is TGTGCCAGCAATCAGGGTTTGAGTAATCAGCCCCAGCATTCT. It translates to CASNQGLSNQPQHS.

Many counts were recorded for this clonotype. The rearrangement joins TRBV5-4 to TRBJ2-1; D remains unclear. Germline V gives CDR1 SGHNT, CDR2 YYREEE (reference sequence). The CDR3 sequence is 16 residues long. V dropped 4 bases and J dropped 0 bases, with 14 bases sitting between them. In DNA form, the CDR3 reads TGTGCCAGCAGCCTACCCATGACGGGCTCCTACAATGAGCAGTTCTTC. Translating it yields CASSLPMTGSYNEQFF.

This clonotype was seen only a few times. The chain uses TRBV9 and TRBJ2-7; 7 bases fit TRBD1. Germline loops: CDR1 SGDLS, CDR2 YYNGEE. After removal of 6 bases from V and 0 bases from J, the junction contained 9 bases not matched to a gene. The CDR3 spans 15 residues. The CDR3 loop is CASNPGTASSYEQYF. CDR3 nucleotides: TGTGCCAGCAATCCCGGGACAGCAAGCTCCTACGAGCAGTACTTC.

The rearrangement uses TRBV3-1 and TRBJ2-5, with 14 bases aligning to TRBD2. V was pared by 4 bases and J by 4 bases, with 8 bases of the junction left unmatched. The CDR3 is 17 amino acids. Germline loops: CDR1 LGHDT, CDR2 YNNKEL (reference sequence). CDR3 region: CASSPDFGLAGGETQYF. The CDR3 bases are TGTGCCAGCAGCCCCGATTTCGGACTAGCGGGAGGAGAGACCCAGTACTTC.

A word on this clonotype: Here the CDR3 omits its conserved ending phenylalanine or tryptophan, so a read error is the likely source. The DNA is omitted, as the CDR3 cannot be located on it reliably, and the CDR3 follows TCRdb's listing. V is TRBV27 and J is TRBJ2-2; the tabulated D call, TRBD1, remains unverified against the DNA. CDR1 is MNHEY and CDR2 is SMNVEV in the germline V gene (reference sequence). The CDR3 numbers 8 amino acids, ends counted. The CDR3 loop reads CASSFFRD.

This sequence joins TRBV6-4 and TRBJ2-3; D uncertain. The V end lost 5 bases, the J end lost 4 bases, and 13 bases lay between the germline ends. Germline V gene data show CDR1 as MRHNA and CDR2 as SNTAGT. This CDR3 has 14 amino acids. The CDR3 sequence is CASSMPSGADTQYF. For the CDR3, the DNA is TGTGCCAGCAGTATGCCTAGTGGTGCAGATACGCAGTATTTT.

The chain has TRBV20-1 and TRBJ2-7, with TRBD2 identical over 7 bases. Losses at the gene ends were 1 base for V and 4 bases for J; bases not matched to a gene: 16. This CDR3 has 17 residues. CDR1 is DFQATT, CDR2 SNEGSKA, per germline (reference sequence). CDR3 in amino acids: CSARGNSGPTGNYEQYF. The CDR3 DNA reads TGCAGTGCTAGAGGCAATAGCGGGCCAACGGGAAATTACGAGCAGTACTTC.

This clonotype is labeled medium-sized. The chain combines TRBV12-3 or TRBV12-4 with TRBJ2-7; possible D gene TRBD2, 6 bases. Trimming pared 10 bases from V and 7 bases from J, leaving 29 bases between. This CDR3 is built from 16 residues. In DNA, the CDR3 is TGTGCCACCAGCCCCAACTATTCCCCCCAAGGACTAGAGCAGTACTTC. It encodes CATSPNYSPQGLEQYF.

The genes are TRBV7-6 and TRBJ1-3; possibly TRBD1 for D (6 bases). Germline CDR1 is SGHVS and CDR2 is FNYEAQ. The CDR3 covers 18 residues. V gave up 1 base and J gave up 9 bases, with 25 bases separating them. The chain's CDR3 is CASSLGTVLTHSGSTIYF. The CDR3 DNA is TGTGCCAGCAGCTTAGGGACAGTCCTTACCCATTCTGGTAGCACCATATATTTT.